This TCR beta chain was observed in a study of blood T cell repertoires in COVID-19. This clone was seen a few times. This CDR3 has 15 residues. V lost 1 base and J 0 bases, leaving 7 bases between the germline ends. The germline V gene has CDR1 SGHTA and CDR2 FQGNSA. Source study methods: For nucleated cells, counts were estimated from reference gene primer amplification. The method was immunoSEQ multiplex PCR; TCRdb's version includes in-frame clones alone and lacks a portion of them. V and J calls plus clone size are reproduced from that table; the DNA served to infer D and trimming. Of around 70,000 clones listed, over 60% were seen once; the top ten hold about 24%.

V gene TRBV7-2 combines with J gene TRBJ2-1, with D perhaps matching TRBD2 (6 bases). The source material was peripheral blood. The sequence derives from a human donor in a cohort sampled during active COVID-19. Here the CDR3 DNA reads TGTGCCAGCAGCTTAGACGGGGGCTCCTACAATGAGCAGTTCTTC. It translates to CASSLDGGSYNEQFF.